Each of the 22 T cell receptor beta chains below was sequenced from the same sample in a study of neurological immune-mediated disorders. One entry per CDR3 protein, called by TCRdb with MiXCR from the 5' RACE reads. In the table there are 45,000 to 55,000 distinct CDR3 sequences, about 3.7% of which are singletons. The sample was PBMCs. The receptors stem from a man in his fifties or sixties with multiple sclerosis.

This clonotype has at least ten counts. V gene TRBV20-1 combines with J gene TRBJ2-2; D remains unclear. CDR3 length: 14 residues. V was trimmed by 0 bases and J by 1 base, leaving 6 bases between them. Germline CDR1 is DFQATT and CDR2 is SNEGSKA (reference sequence). Written as DNA, the CDR3 is TGCAGTGCTAGAGAGGGCGAGAACACCGGGGAGCTGTTTTTT. Protein: CSAREGENTGELFF.

This clonotype came up many times. The rearrangement joins TRBV20-1 to TRBJ1-1; D uncertain. V lost 2 bases, J lost 0 bases, and 10 bases lay in between. Germline V gene data show CDR1 as DFQATT and CDR2 as SNEGSKA (reference sequence). The CDR3 has 14 residues. The CDR3 nucleotides are TGCAGTGCTAGACTAAATCGAATGAACACTGAAGCTTTCTTT. As protein: CSARLNRMNTEAFF.

At least ten counts were recorded for this clonotype. The rearrangement links TRBV4-2 to TRBJ1-1; D not resolved. V shed 1 base and J shed 2 bases, with 8 bases lying between them. The CDR3 runs 14 residues. Germline loops: CDR1 LGHNA, CDR2 YNFKEQ. For the CDR3, the DNA is TGTGCCAGCAGCCAAGCCGGACTAAACACTGAAGCTTTCTTT. Protein product: CASSQAGLNTEAFF.

Ten or more counts support this clonotype. This chain links TRBV20-1 with TRBJ1-1, with unresolved D. V dropped 6 bases and J dropped 1 base, with 6 bases sitting between them. Germline CDR1 DFQATT, CDR2 SNEGSKA (reference sequence). CDR3 size: 11 residues. The CDR3 here is CSAKGNTEAFF. The CDR3 region has the DNA TGCAGTGCCAAGGGGAACACTGAAGCTTTCTTT.

In its sample, this clonotype was seen a few times. The chain is built from TRBV5-1 and TRBJ1-1; no firm D call. The CDR3 sequence is 12 residues long. CDR1 is SGHRS, CDR2 YFSETQ, per germline. V lost 2 bases, J lost 4 bases, and 6 bases lay in between. In DNA form, the CDR3 reads TGCGCCAGCAGCTTCAATCGCACTGAAGCTTTCTTT. As protein: CASSFNRTEAFF.

At least ten counts were recorded for this clonotype. The V call is TRBV20-1, the J call TRBJ1-1; no clear D. CDR1 DFQATT and CDR2 SNEGSKA come from the germline V gene (reference sequence). With 7 bases removed from V and 1 base from J, the gap between germline ends came to 13 bases. This CDR3 comprises 13 residues. As DNA, the CDR3 is TGCAGTGTTGACCTTGACCGGAACACTGAAGCTTTCTTT. Translation: CSVDLDRNTEAFF.

This clonotype has a count of ten or more. The chain couples TRBV4-1 to TRBJ1-2; perhaps TRBD1 as D (5 bases). V was trimmed by 0 bases and J by 5 bases, leaving 16 bases between them. The germline V gene encodes CDR1 MGHRA and CDR2 YSYEKL. The CDR3 extends over 16 amino acids. This chain's CDR3 is CASSQDNSRVGYGYTF. For the CDR3, the DNA is TGCGCCAGCAGCCAAGACAACAGCAGGGTTGGGTATGGCTACACCTTC.

This clonotype was counted at least ten times. The chain is built from TRBV5-1 and TRBJ2-1, with TRBD2 matching over 9 bases. The CDR3 loop spans 20 amino acids. V gave up 4 bases and J gave up 2 bases; unmatched junction bases: 19. Looked up from germline, CDR1 is SGHRS and CDR2 is YFSETQ. The CDR3 spells CASSQPRDSGSGVTYNEQFF. CDR3 in DNA: TGCGCCAGCAGCCAACCCCGGGATAGCGGGAGTGGGGTAACCTACAATGAGCAGTTCTTC.

This clonotype has at least ten counts. This chain joins TRBV12-3 or TRBV12-4 and TRBJ2-7; D tentatively reads TRBD1 or TRBD2 (5 bases each). Trimming removed 5 bases at V and 1 base at J, with 15 bases between. This CDR3 has 15 amino acids. The CDR3 here is CASSIGRWGSYEQYF. CDR3 nucleotides: TGTGCCAGCAGTATCGGACGGTGGGGGTCCTACGAGCAGTACTTC.

This clonotype was counted at least ten times. The J gene is TRBJ1-6, the V gene TRBV20-1; 10 nucleotides agree with TRBD1. The CDR3 sequence is 14 residues long. Germline V gene data show CDR1 as DFQATT and CDR2 as SNEGSKA (reference sequence). Unmatched junction bases numbered 2, after V lost 1 base and J lost 8 bases. In DNA, the CDR3 is TGCAGTGCTAGAGGGACAGGGGGGCATTCACCCCTCCACTTT. This sequence encodes CSARGTGGHSPLHF.

V and J are TRBV20-1 and TRBJ2-5; a weak D match, TRBD2 (5 bases). The CDR3 runs 13 residues. CDR1 and CDR2 from the germline V gene are DFQATT and SNEGSKA (reference sequence). V shed 3 bases and J shed 5 bases, with 13 bases lying between them. DNA for the CDR3: TGCAGTGCTAGTTCGCGGGTCAGGGAGACCCAGTACTTC. Encoded protein: CSASSRVRETQYF.

This clonotype was seen ten or more times. The V and J genes are TRBV20-1 and TRBJ2-1; 9 bases agree with TRBD2. The CDR3 loop spans 17 amino acids. V gave up 3 bases and J gave up 0 bases; unmatched junction bases: 9. Germline CDR1 reads DFQATT; CDR2 reads SNEGSKA (reference sequence). CDR3 DNA sequence: TGCAGTGCTAGTCCGCTAGCGGGGATGAGCTCCTACAATGAGCAGTTCTTC. Translating gives CSASPLAGMSSYNEQFF.

This clonotype has at least ten counts. The chain is built from TRBV3-1 and TRBJ2-3, with D perhaps given as TRBD1 or TRBD2 (5 bases each). The V gene's germline CDR1 is LGHDT and CDR2 YNNKEL (reference sequence). The length of the CDR3 is 14 residues. Trimming shortened V by 4 bases and J by 2 bases, and 10 bases separated the two germline ends. The DNA of the CDR3 is TGTGCCAGCAGCCGGGACCTCTACACAGATACGCAGTATTTT. This codes for CASSRDLYTDTQYF.

This clonotype was seen at least ten times. The chain uses TRBV20-1 and TRBJ2-7; D gene ambiguous. The CDR3 contains 11 residues. The V end lost 1 base, the J end lost 6 bases, and 7 bases lay between the germline ends. CDR1 and CDR2 from the germline V gene are DFQATT and SNEGSKA (reference sequence). The CDR3 protein is CSARVPPEQYF. The CDR3 nucleotides read TGCAGTGCTAGAGTTCCTCCCGAGCAGTACTTC.

This clonotype has ten or more counts. V gene TRBV12-3 or TRBV12-4 combines with J gene TRBJ2-2; D uncertain. The CDR3 contains 14 residues. Trimming shortened V by 2 bases and J by 2 bases, and 6 bases separated the two germline ends. CDR3 region: CASSLSLNTGELFF. CDR3 nucleotides: TGTGCCAGCAGTTTATCGCTAAACACCGGGGAGCTGTTTTTT.

This clonotype was seen repeatedly, ten times or more. This chain links TRBV3-1 with TRBJ2-7; D perhaps matches TRBD1 (5 bases). The CDR3 runs to 11 residues. Germline V lookup: CDR1 LGHDT, CDR2 YNNKEL (reference sequence). The ends were cut back, 8 bases at V and 2 bases at J, with 7 bases in the middle. CDR3 nucleotide sequence: TGTGCCAGCTCGACAGCCTACGAGCAGTACTTC. It encodes CASSTAYEQYF.

There are many counts of this clonotype. This chain uses TRBV6-6 with TRBJ2-1; 7 bases map to TRBD1. CDR3 size: 16 residues. The germline gives CDR1 MNHNY, CDR2 SVGAGI (reference sequence). Trimming took 2 bases from V and 9 from J; bases not matched to a gene: 13. The CDR3 reads CASSYPDGTADIEQFF. CDR3 DNA: TGTGCCAGCAGTTACCCGGACGGGACAGCTGATATTGAGCAGTTCTTC.

The V and J genes are TRBV12-3 or TRBV12-4 and TRBJ1-5; TRBD1 might be the D (6 bases). This CDR3 region has 18 residues. The ends were cut back, 6 bases at V and 4 bases at J, with 25 bases in the middle. The CDR3 is CASSPPVQGLTGNQPQHF. For the CDR3, the DNA is TGTGCCAGCAGCCCTCCTGTACAGGGATTGACTGGTAATCAGCCCCAGCATTTT.

This clonotype was seen repeatedly, ten times or more. For the CDR3, the DNA is TGCGCCAGCAGCTTGGGACTAGCGGGAGTGGGGTACGAGCAGTACTTC. This sequence encodes CASSLGLAGVGYEQYF. The genes are TRBV5-1 and TRBJ2-7; 12 bases align to TRBD2. V was clipped by 0 bases and J by 4 bases; unmatched bases: 5. Germline CDR1 reads SGHRS; CDR2 reads YFSETQ. CDR3 length: 16 amino acids.

The J gene is TRBJ2-7, the V gene TRBV20-1; 7 bases are shared with TRBD1. Germline-derived CDR1 and CDR2 are DFQATT and SNEGSKA (reference sequence). The CDR3 spans 11 residues. With 6 bases clipped from V and 12 bases from J, the junction kept 11 bases outside the gene matches. The CDR3 nucleotides read TGCAGTGCGACGGGACCAGGGGGTATGTACTTC. As protein: CSATGPGGMYF.

This clonotype was counted many times. The CDR3 DNA is TGTGCCAGCAGTTTAGCGCGTTCGAATTCACCCCTCCACTTT. This sequence encodes CASSLARSNSPLHF. J is TRBJ1-6 and V is TRBV12-3 or TRBV12-4, with D uncertain. This CDR3 region has 14 residues. The V end lost 0 bases, the J end lost 7 bases, and 7 bases lay between the germline ends.

The V gene is TRBV29-1, the J gene TRBJ1-1; maybe TRBD1 (6 bases). CDR3 size: 14 residues. V lost 4 bases and J lost 5, with 17 bases in between. Germline CDR1 SQVTM, CDR2 ANQGSEA. CDR3 in DNA: TGCAGCGTTGCCCTACAGGGCGGGGATACTGAAGCTTTCTTT. Protein sequence: CSVALQGGDTEAFF.